This T cell receptor (beta chain) was documented in a study of T cell repertoires in cytomegalovirus infection. TCRdb passed the reads through MiXCR, listing each CDR3 protein once. The sample shows approximately 1,000,000 distinct CDR3 sequences, around 31% of them seen only once. CDR3 length: 14 amino acids. V lost 6 bases to trimming and J lost 5 bases, with 14 bases between them. Germline V gene sequence: CDR1 MNHEY, CDR2 SMNVEV (reference sequence). Regarding the study as a whole: The ex vivo response was dominated by HLA-C-restricted CMV-specific TCR beta clonotypes.

Points on this clonotype: Antigen: not known.

The rearrangement joins TRBV27 to TRBJ1-5; TRBD1 is a possible D gene (5 bases). The TCR sequence derives from a human donor in good health (CMV status not recorded). Some clones in this sample may be carry-over from other donors' samples. The material sequenced was cultured CD8+ T cells from PBMCs, taken from culture after CMV antigen stimulation. CDR3 residues: CASSALRGDQPQHF. In nucleotides, the CDR3 is TGTGCCAGCAGCGCCCTGCGGGGGGATCAGCCCCAGCATTTT.